This TCR beta chain is from a study of shared clonotypes between healthy human individuals. Study-wide findings and caveats: The sharing of about 5% of naive CD4 clonotypes was seen across several donors. In the sorted subsets, rarefaction showed sequencing was incomplete despite large depth.

Notes on this clone: The antigen remains undetermined.

Germline CDR1 and CDR2: MGHRA and YSYEKL. The CDR3 has 15 amino acids. Deletions cut 0 bases from V and 1 base from J, with 9 bases between. Naive CD8 isolation took CD45RO-negative cells positively selected for CCR7 and excluded terminally differentiated effector memory CD45RA+ cells. Free of recent acute infections or vaccinations, the donors were healthy HIV-negative adults. Measured with immunoSEQ multiplex PCR; TCRdb has only the in-frame clones, and not every one. Among millions of clones listed, approximately 94% were seen once. Input material: naive CD8+ T cells sorted from blood. This chain joins TRBV4-1 and TRBJ1-1, with unresolved D. The receptor comes from a young man in good health. The CDR3 reads CASSQDLGRNTEAFF. The CDR3 nucleotides are TGCGCCAGCAGCCAAGATCTGGGAAGGAACACTGAAGCTTTCTTT.